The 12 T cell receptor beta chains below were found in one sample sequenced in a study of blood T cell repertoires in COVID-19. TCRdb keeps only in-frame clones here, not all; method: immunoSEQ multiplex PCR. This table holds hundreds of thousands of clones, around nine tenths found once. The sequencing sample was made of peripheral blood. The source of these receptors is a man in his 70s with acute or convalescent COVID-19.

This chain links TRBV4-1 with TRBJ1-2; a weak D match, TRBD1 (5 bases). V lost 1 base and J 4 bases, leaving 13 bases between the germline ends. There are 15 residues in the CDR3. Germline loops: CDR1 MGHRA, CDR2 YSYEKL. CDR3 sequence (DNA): TGCGCCAGCAGCCAAGGTTCGGACACGCTCTATGGCTACACCTTC. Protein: CASSQGSDTLYGYTF.

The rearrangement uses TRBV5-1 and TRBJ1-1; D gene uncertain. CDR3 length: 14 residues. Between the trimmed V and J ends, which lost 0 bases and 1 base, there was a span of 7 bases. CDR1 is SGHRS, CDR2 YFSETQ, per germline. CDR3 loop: CASSLDPQNTEAFF. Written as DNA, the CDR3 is TGCGCCAGCAGCTTGGATCCACAGAACACTGAAGCTTTCTTT. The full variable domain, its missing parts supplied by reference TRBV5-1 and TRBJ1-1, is KAGVTQTPRYLIKTRGQQVTLSCSPISGHRSVSWYQQTPGQGLQFLFEYFSETQRNKGNFPGRFSGRQFSNSRSEMNVSTLELGDSALYLCASSLDPQNTEAFFGQGTRLTVV.

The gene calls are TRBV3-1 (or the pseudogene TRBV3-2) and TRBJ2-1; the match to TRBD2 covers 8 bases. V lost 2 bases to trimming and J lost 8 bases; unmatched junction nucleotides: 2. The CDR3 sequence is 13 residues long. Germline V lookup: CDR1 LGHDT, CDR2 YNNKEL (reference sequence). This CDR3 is CASSQPGGDEQFF. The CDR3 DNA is TGTGCCAGCAGCCAACCCGGGGGGGATGAGCAGTTCTTC.

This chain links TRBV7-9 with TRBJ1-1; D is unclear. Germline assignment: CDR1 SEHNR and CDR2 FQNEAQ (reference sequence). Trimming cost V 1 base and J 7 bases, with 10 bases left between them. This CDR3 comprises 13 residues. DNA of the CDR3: TGTGCCAGCAGCTTAGGGTCCACTCTTGAAGCTTTCTTT. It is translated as CASSLGSTLEAFF. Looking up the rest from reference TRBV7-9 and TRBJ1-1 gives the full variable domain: DTGVSQNPRHKITKRGQNVTFRCDPISEHNRLYWYRQTLGQGPEFLTYFQNEAQLEKSRLLSDRFSAERPKGSFSTLEIQRTEQGDSAMYLCASSLGSTLEAFFGQGTRLTVV.

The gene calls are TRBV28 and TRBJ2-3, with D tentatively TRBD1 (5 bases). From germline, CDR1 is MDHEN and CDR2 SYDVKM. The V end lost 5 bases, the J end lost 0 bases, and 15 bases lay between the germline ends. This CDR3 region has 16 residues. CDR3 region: CASSGAGATSTDTQYF. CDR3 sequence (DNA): TGTGCCAGCAGTGGGGCAGGCGCGACTAGCACAGATACGCAGTATTTT.

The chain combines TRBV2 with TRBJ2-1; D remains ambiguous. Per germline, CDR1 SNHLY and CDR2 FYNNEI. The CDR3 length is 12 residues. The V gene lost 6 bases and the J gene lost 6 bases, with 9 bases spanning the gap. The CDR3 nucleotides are TGTGCCAGCAGAATCCAGTCCAATGAGCAGTTCTTC. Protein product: CASRIQSNEQFF.

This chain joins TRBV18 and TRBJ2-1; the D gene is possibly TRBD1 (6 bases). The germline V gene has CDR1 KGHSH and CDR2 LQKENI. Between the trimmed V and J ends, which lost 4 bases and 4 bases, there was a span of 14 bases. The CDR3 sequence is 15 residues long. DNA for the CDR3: TGTGCCAGCTCACGGCGACAGGACATTTACAATGAGCAGTTCTTC. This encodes CASSRRQDIYNEQFF.

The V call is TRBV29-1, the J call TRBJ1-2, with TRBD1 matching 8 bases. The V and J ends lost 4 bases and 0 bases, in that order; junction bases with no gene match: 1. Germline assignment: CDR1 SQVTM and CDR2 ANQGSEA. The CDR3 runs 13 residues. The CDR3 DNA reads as TGCAGCGTTGCGGGACAGGCTAACTATGGCTACACCTTC. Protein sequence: CSVAGQANYGYTF. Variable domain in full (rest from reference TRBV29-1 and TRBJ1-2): SAVISQKPSRDICQRGTSLTIQCQVDSQVTMMFWYRQQPGQSLTLIATANQGSEATYESGFVIDKFPISRPNLTFSTLTVSNMSPEDSSIYLCSVAGQANYGYTFGSGTRLTVV.

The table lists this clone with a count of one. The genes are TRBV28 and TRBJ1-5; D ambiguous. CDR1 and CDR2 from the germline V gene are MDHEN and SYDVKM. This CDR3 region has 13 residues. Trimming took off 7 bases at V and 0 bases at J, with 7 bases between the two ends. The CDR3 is CASNTDSNQPQHF. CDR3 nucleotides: TGTGCCAGCAACACAGATAGCAATCAGCCCCAGCATTTT.

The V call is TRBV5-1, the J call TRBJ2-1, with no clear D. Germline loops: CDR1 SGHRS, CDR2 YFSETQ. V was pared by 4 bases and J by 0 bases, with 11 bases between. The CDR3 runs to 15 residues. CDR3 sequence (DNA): TGCGCCAGCAGCGCCGAAGATAGCTCCTACAATGAGCAGTTCTTC. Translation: CASSAEDSSYNEQFF.

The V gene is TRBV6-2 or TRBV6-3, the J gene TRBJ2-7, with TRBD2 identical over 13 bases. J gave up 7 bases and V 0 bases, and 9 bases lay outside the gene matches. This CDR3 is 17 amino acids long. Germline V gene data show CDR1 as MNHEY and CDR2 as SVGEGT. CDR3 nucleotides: TGTGCCAGCAGTTACTCTTCAACTAGCGGGAGGGCCTGGGAGCAGTACTTC. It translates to CASSYSSTSGRAWEQYF.

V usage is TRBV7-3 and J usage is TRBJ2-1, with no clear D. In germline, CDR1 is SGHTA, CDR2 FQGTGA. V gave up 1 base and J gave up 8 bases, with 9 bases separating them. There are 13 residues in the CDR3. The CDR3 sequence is CASSLRSPDEQFF. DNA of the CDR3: TGTGCCAGCAGCTTAAGGAGTCCCGATGAGCAGTTCTTC. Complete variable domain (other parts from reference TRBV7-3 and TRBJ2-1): GAGVSQTPSNKVTEKGKYVELRCDPISGHTALYWYRQSLGQGPEFLIYFQGTGAADDSGLPNDRFFAVRPEGSVSTLKIQRTERGDSAVYLCASSLRSPDEQFFGPGTRLTVL.